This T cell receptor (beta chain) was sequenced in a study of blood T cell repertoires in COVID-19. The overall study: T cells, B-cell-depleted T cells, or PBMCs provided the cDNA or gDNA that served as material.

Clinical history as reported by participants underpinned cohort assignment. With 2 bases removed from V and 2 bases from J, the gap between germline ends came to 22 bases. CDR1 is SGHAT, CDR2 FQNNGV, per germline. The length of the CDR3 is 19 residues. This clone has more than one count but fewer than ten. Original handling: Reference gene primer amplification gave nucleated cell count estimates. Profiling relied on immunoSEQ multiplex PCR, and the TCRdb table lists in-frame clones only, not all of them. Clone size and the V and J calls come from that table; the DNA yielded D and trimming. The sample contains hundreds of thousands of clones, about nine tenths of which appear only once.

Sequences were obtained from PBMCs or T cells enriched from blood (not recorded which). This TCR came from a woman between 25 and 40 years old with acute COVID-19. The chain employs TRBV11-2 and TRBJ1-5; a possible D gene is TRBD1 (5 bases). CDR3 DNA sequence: TGTGCCAGCAGCTTAAATGGAGGGGCACTCGAGGCTGGCAATCAGCCCCAGCATTTT. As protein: CASSLNGGALEAGNQPQHF.